This TCR beta chain was recovered during a study of T-cell reconstitution after alpha-beta-depleted transplantation in children. On this clonotype itself: Its antigen is not known.

The ends were cut back, 1 base at V and 4 bases at J, with 16 bases in the middle. This CDR3 is 16 amino acids long. The study's findings and limits: T-cell counts and diversity at one year following transplant were attributed mainly to newly produced T cells. As was reported, about two months after transplant, alpha-beta T cells came from several hundred expanded graft clones.

The authors prepared the TCRbeta library with unique molecular identifiers. Using its own MiXCR run on the PCR reads, TCRdb lists one record per CDR3 protein. In the table there are about 600,000 distinct CDR3 sequences, more than 20% of which are singletons. This TCR was recovered from a boy younger than two who had a stem cell transplant for acute myeloid leukemia, so the T cells may come from the graft donor. The starting material was PBMCs, mostly from graft donor cells, obtained 360 days after TCRalphabeta/CD19-depleted stem cell transplant. The chain recombines TRBV12-3 or TRBV12-4 with TRBJ1-2; possible D gene TRBD1, 6 bases. The CDR3 sequence: CASSLVPGATIYGYTF. Here the CDR3 DNA reads TGTGCCAGCAGTTTAGTTCCGGGGGCAACCATCTATGGCTACACCTTC.